This record looks at one T cell receptor beta chain sequence and its context. This sample was taken from a study of radiation and T cells in renal cell carcinoma. The protocol was immunoSEQ multiplex PCR, while the TCRdb copy is restricted to in-frame clones and leaves out a portion. The repertoire holds 75,000 to 90,000 clones, roughly nine tenths seen once, with 5.5% to 7% in the top ten. Time point indicated: blood 4 weeks post-SBRT, at nephrectomy. This sample's treatment: 15 Gy SBRT to primary tumor, nephrectomy 4 weeks later. Serial blood draws occurred at baseline and 2 and 4 weeks post-SBRT. The tumor was a clear cell renal cell carcinoma. Germline V gene data show CDR1 as MDHEN and CDR2 as SYDVKM. The CDR3 is made up of 15 amino acids. The germline V and J ends were trimmed by 6 bases and 4 bases, with 18 bases remaining between them.

This clonotype originated in a woman between 65 and 79 years old with renal cell carcinoma. The V gene is TRBV28, the J gene TRBJ1-2; no definite D call. The sample here was blood, taken from a patient whose treatment included radiotherapy and nephrectomy. CDR3 in amino acids: CASSPPRKEGYGYTF. The CDR3, as DNA: TGTGCCAGCAGCCCCCCGCGCAAGGAGGGCTATGGCTACACCTTC.